This T cell receptor beta chain was sequenced in a study of molecular identifiers for immune sequencing clone quantification. Study findings and constraints: Sizes of highly expanded clones could be underestimated through identical TCRs sharing a barcode. Clones of above 20 RNA copies carried over 99% of effector molecules; in naive cells they carried under 1%.

At least ten counts were recorded for this clonotype. Antigen unknown. It was with previously described methods and listed TCR primers that bulk TCR libraries were made. From the PCR reads, TCRdb called clonotypes with MiXCR, one entry per CDR3 protein. The sample yields about 510,000 distinct CDR3 sequences, over 20% seen once. J gave up 1 base and V 5 bases, and 12 bases lay outside the gene matches. CDR3 length: 18 residues. CDR1 SGHTA and CDR2 FQGNSA come from the germline V gene. Every naive CD8 library was made from between about 18,000 and 1,100,000 sorted cells with 10%, 30% or 50% RNA. The material sequenced was naive CD8+ T cells from blood, with Jurkat cell RNA spiked in. Subset meaning: FACS-sorted CD8+CD4-CCR7+CD45RA+ naive T cells. The chain couples TRBV7-2 to TRBJ2-5; 11 bases agree with TRBD2. This clonotype was sampled from a human donor in good health. Some libraries in this study had Jurkat cell RNA spiked in. CDR3 region: CASSPRTLLAGVQETQYF. Written as DNA, the CDR3 is TGTGCCAGCAGCCCCCGAACCTTACTAGCGGGAGTCCAAGAGACCCAGTACTTC.